The present entry profiles one T cell receptor beta chain with its context. The sample originates from a study of blood T cell repertoires in COVID-19. Study background: The United States, Italy and Spain supplied acute and convalescent COVID-19 samples. Sources were T cells, B-cell-depleted T cells, or PBMCs; the material itself was cDNA or gDNA.

The CDR3 length is 16 residues. Original processing methods: Using reference gene primer amplification, nucleated cell counts were estimated. TCRdb's table, derived via immunoSEQ multiplex PCR, lists solely in-frame clones and lacks some. V, J and clone size are taken as reported in that table, and D and trimming were inferred from the DNA itself. The repertoire has some 220,000 clones, around four fifths of them found once; the top ten carry less than 4.5%. The V gene is TRBV21-1, the J gene TRBJ1-3. TRBV21-1 is shown as a pseudogene. This TCR was sampled from a man aged 45-65 years with acute or convalescent COVID-19. Sequenced input: peripheral blood. The CDR3 reads CASSPSGLHSGNTIYF. The CDR3 nucleotides are TGTGCCAGCAGCCCTAGCGGACTTCACTCTGGAAACACCATATATTTT.